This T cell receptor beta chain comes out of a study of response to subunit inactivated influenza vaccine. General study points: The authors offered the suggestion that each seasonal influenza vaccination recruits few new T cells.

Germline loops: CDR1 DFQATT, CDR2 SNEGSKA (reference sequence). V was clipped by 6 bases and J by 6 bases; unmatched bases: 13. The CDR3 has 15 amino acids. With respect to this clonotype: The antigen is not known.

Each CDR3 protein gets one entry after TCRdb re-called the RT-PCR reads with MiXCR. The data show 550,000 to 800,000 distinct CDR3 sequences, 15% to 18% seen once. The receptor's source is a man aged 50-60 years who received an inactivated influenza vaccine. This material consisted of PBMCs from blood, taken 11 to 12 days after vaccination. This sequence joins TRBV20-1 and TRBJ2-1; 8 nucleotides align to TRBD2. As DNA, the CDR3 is TGCAGTGCCAAACGGGGGGCCCGGGGGGGCAATGAGCAGTTCTTC. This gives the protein CSAKRGARGGNEQFF.